The source of this TCR beta chain is a study of response to subunit inactivated influenza vaccine. Whole-study findings and limits: Authors suggested seasonal influenza vaccinations each recruit few new T cells.

In its sample, this clonotype was seen a few times. The antigen is unknown. Germline V CDR1 and CDR2: MNHEY, SVGAGI. After removal of 0 bases from V and 0 bases from J, the junction contained 10 bases not matched to a gene. The length of the CDR3 is 18 residues. TCRdb analysed the RT-PCR reads with MiXCR anew, one entry per CDR3 protein. The sample has roughly 570,000 distinct CDR3 sequences; approximately 14% are singletons. Sequenced material: PBMCs from blood, taken 11 to 12 days after vaccination. This TCR was sampled from a man aged 50 to 59 who received an inactivated influenza vaccine. The chain links TRBV6-5 to TRBJ2-7, with TRBD2 matching over 8 bases. The CDR3 here is CASSYSRGGRTRSYEQYF. CDR3 DNA: TGTGCCAGCAGTTACTCGAGGGGCGGGAGGACCCGCTCCTACGAGCAGTACTTC.